Each of the 15 T cell receptor beta chains below was sequenced from the same sample in a study of beta chain features in type 1 diabetes. Isolated RNA was reverse transcribed in full, so expressed TCRB transcripts were sequenced. Profiled with immunoSEQ multiplex PCR; TCRdb holds only in-frame clones, not every one. The repertoire holds about 900,000 clones, about 17% seen once, with around 0.02% in the top ten. The sample was naive CD4+ T cells from blood. Receptors were obtained from a woman younger than 35 in good health.

This chain connects TRBV2 to TRBJ1-2; 10 positions match TRBD1. Germline values: CDR1 SNHLY, CDR2 FYNNEI. The CDR3 extends over 16 amino acids. V dropped 8 bases and J dropped 4; count of bases not matched to a gene: 13. As DNA, the CDR3 is TGTGCCAGCGGAAACTCCGGGACAGGGGCCTCCTATGGCTACACCTTC. The encoded protein is CASGNSGTGASYGYTF.

J is TRBJ2-2 and V is TRBV5-1; the D gene could be TRBD1 or TRBD2 (5 bases each). Per germline, CDR1 SGHRS and CDR2 YFSETQ. The CDR3 spans 14 residues. V was shortened by 7 bases and J by 5 bases, with 15 bases between the two germline ends. The DNA of the CDR3 is TGCGCCAGCGGAACCGGGACGGCGACCGGGGAGCTGTTTTTT. Translated: CASGTGTATGELFF.

V gene TRBV19 combines with J gene TRBJ2-1; D is uncertain. CDR1 is LNHDA and CDR2 is SQIVND in the germline V gene (reference sequence). V lost 5 bases, J lost 1 base, and 9 bases lay in between. The CDR3 has 14 amino acids. The chain's CDR3 is CASSLMLSYNEQFF. The CDR3 coding sequence is TGTGCCAGTAGTTTAATGCTTTCCTACAATGAGCAGTTCTTC.

The chain couples TRBV6-5 to TRBJ2-7, with D uncertain. The CDR3 is made up of 14 amino acids. The germline V and J ends were trimmed by 0 bases and 3 bases, with 9 bases remaining between them. The germline gives CDR1 MNHEY, CDR2 SVGAGI. The CDR3 coding sequence is TGTGCCAGCAGTTACTCAGGTCTAATCTACGAGCAGTACTTC. Protein product: CASSYSGLIYEQYF.

This rearrangement joins TRBV19 to TRBJ2-3, with 8 bases that match TRBD1. V shed 6 bases and J 1 base; nucleotides not matched to a gene: 3. This CDR3 spans 14 amino acids. Per germline, CDR1 LNHDA and CDR2 SQIVND (reference sequence). In DNA, the CDR3 is TGTGCCAGTAGACAGGGGGTTGGCACAGATACGCAGTATTTT. Translated: CASRQGVGTDTQYF.

This clone has more than one count but fewer than ten. The V gene is TRBV5-4, the J gene TRBJ2-7; 7 bases fit TRBD1. The CDR3 is made up of 15 amino acids. With 4 bases clipped from V and 3 bases from J, the junction kept 10 bases outside the gene matches. The germline CDR1 and CDR2 sequences are SGHNT and YYREEE (reference sequence). The CDR3 DNA reads TGTGCCAGCAGCATAGGGACAGCCAATTACTACGAGCAGTACTTC. It yields the protein CASSIGTANYYEQYF.

This clone has only a few counts. Other DNA sequences within the sample encode an identical CDR3. The V call is TRBV28, the J call TRBJ2-4, with D hard to call. V was shortened by 4 bases and J by 1 base, with 11 bases between the two germline ends. CDR3 size: 15 residues. Germline lookup yields CDR1 MDHEN and CDR2 SYDVKM. In DNA form, the CDR3 reads TGTGCCAGCAGTTCTTCAGGTCTTGCCAAAAACATTCAGTACTTC. Amino acids: CASSSSGLAKNIQYF.

The genes are TRBV4-2 and TRBJ1-1; TRBD1 matches at 10 bases. Germline values: CDR1 LGHNA, CDR2 YNFKEQ. V was pared by 4 bases and J by 4 bases, with 3 bases of the junction left unmatched. This CDR3 contains 14 residues. The CDR3 DNA follows: TGTGCCAGCAGCCGACAGGGGGCAGGCACTGAAGCTTTCTTT. Amino acid sequence: CASSRQGAGTEAFF.

The rearrangement joins TRBV7-9 to TRBJ2-7, with TRBD1 identical over 7 bases. The CDR3 covers 13 residues. Germline V gene lookup returns CDR1 SEHNR and CDR2 FQNEAQ (reference sequence). V shed 2 bases, J shed 6 bases, and the junction held 4 bases outside the gene matches. This CDR3 reads CASSLWTGSEQYF. In DNA, the CDR3 is TGTGCCAGCAGCTTATGGACAGGTTCCGAGCAGTACTTC.

The chain joins TRBV18 to TRBJ2-3, with D perhaps TRBD2 (6 bases). Trimming took off 2 bases at V and 6 bases at J, with 21 bases between the two ends. The CDR3 is 17 residues long. Germline V lookup: CDR1 KGHSH, CDR2 LQKENI. The CDR3 DNA sequence: TGTGCCAGCTCACCAAGGCAGACTAACGCGGCGGGGGATACGCAGTATTTT. Its protein product is CASSPRQTNAAGDTQYF.

CDR3 bases: TGTGCCAGTAGTGGTAGCGGATGGACCGGGGAGCTGTTTTTT. Translation gives CASSGSGWTGELFF. This chain links TRBV19 with TRBJ2-2; possible D gene TRBD2, 6 bases. Germline V gives CDR1 LNHDA, CDR2 SQIVND (reference sequence). The CDR3 totals 14 residues. Trimming stripped 5 bases from V and 5 bases from J, with 12 bases between.

The J gene is TRBJ2-2, the V gene TRBV4-1; 7 bases line up with TRBD1. Germline V lookup: CDR1 MGHRA, CDR2 YSYEKL. Unmatched junction bases numbered 3, after V lost 1 base and J lost 4 bases. The CDR3 runs 15 residues. DNA for the CDR3: TGCGCCAGCAGCCAAGGACAGGGAAGCACCGGGGAGCTGTTTTTT. Translating it yields CASSQGQGSTGELFF.

This clone was counted a few times. The chain recombines TRBV29-1 with TRBJ2-1; D possibly matches TRBD1 or TRBD2 (5 bases each). The V end was cut by 4 bases, the J end by 0 bases, with 13 bases between. This CDR3 has 15 residues. Germline-derived CDR1 and CDR2 are SQVTM and ANQGSEA. CDR3 amino acids: CSVVGVKSSYNEQFF. Written as DNA, the CDR3 is TGCAGCGTTGTGGGGGTCAAGAGCTCCTACAATGAGCAGTTCTTC.

Remarks on this clone: Distinct nucleotide sequences in the sample also encode this CDR3. The V call is TRBV13, the J call TRBJ2-1; no definite D call. Trimming pared 2 bases from V and 8 bases from J, leaving 4 bases between. The V gene's germline CDR1 is PRHDT and CDR2 FYEKMQ (reference sequence). This CDR3 has 11 residues. The CDR3 here is CASSLLHEQFF. DNA of the CDR3: TGTGCCAGCAGCTTACTCCATGAGCAGTTCTTC.

This clone was detected only once. The chain links TRBV4-2 to TRBJ2-2, with 8 nucleotides matching TRBD1. The germline V gene encodes CDR1 LGHNA and CDR2 YNFKEQ. Losses at the gene ends were 1 base for V and 6 bases for J; bases not matched to a gene: 10. The CDR3 spans 17 residues. CDR3: CASSQGLQGALPGELFF. As DNA, the CDR3 is TGTGCCAGCAGCCAAGGTCTTCAGGGGGCGCTACCCGGGGAGCTGTTTTTT.